The 27 T cell receptor beta chains given below trace back to one sample, sequenced in a study. The sorted Tregs were CD4+CD25+CD127-/low cells. Using its own MiXCR run on the 5' RACE reads, TCRdb lists one record per CDR3 protein. The repertoire holds about 40,000 distinct CDR3 sequences, with over 20% as singletons. What was sequenced was Tregs sorted from a lymph node. Source of these receptors: a female donor with breast cancer.

This clonotype appeared a single time. A much larger clone differs from this one at a single base, so this may be a read error. The rearrangement joins TRBV29-1 to TRBJ2-3; tentatively, D is TRBD2 (5 bases). V lost 2 bases and J 4 bases, leaving 16 bases between the germline ends. The CDR3 covers 15 residues. Germline V lookup: CDR1 SQVTM, CDR2 ANQGSEA. In nucleotides, the CDR3 is TGCAGCGTTGAATGGTTCGGACGGGGTGCAGATACGCAGTATTTT. As protein: CSVEWFGRGADTQYF.

There are many counts of this clonotype. V gene TRBV28 combines with J gene TRBJ2-1, with 7 bases that match TRBD2. The length of the CDR3 is 15 residues. Germline loops: CDR1 MDHEN, CDR2 SYDVKM. V dropped 6 bases and J dropped 4; count of bases not matched to a gene: 9. CDR3 nucleotide sequence: TGTGCCAGCAGCCTCGTAGCGGGTACTTACAATGAGCAGTTCTTC. It translates to CASSLVAGTYNEQFF.

In this sample, this clonotype turned up many times. This sequence joins TRBV7-8 and TRBJ2-5; 9 nucleotides match TRBD1. CDR1 is SGHVS, CDR2 FQNEAQ, per germline. The CDR3 consists of 14 residues. The trim removed 5 bases at V and 4 bases at J, leaving 5 bases unmatched. CDR3 amino acids: CASSRPGQGETQYF. The CDR3 DNA reads TGTGCCAGCAGCCGACCGGGACAGGGAGAGACCCAGTACTTC.

This clonotype was counted a few times. The chain couples TRBV5-1 to TRBJ2-5; D unresolved. V was shortened by 0 bases and J by 4 bases, with 10 bases between the two germline ends. The CDR3 has 14 residues. Germline lookup yields CDR1 SGHRS and CDR2 YFSETQ. This CDR3 is CASSLGALRETQYF. The CDR3 DNA reads as TGCGCCAGCAGCTTGGGAGCCCTCAGAGAGACCCAGTACTTC. The full variable domain, in which reference TRBV5-1 and TRBJ2-5 provide the parts outside the CDR3, is KAGVTQTPRYLIKTRGQQVTLSCSPISGHRSVSWYQQTPGQGLQFLFEYFSETQRNKGNFPGRFSGRQFSNSRSEMNVSTLELGDSALYLCASSLGALRETQYFGPGTRLLVL.

Concerning this clonotype: Possible read error: a much larger clone is one base away. The rearrangement links TRBV29-1 to TRBJ2-1, with TRBD2 matching 9 bases. The CDR3 totals 13 residues. Trimming at V came to 8 bases and at J to 9 bases, leaving 11 bases not matched to a gene. Germline V CDR1 and CDR2: SQVTM, ANQGSEA. The CDR3 is CSLLAGADSEQFF. The DNA for the CDR3 is TGCAGCCTATTAGCGGGAGCCGACAGTGAGCAGTTCTTC.

The chain is built from TRBV4-2 and TRBJ2-2; TRBD2 matches 7 bases. CDR1 is LGHNA and CDR2 is YNFKEQ in the germline V gene. The CDR3 consists of 14 residues. The V gene end was trimmed by 5 bases and the J gene end by 4 bases; junction bases not matched to a gene: 4. DNA for the CDR3: TGTGCCAGCAGCTTCCCGGGGGGCACCGGGGAGCTGTTTTTT. It is translated as CASSFPGGTGELFF.

This clonotype was found many times. V and J are TRBV27 and TRBJ1-6; TRBD1 aligns across 8 bases. The CDR3 extends over 17 amino acids. Germline trimming cut 5 bases from V and 7 bases from J; bases unmatched to any gene: 13. Looked up from germline, CDR1 is MNHEY and CDR2 is SMNVEV (reference sequence). Here the CDR3 reads CASSHLYRTGINSPLHF. CDR3 coding DNA: TGTGCCAGCAGTCACCTATATCGGACAGGGATAAATTCACCCCTCCACTTT.

In its sample, this clonotype was seen many times. This sequence joins TRBV24-1 and TRBJ2-7; D perhaps matches TRBD1 (6 bases). Trimming removed 6 bases from V and 5 bases from J, with 13 bases in between. Germline CDR1 is KGHDR and CDR2 is SFDVKD. The CDR3 extends over 13 amino acids. CDR3 sequence reads: CATSRQDGDEQYF. CDR3 coding DNA: TGTGCCACCAGTCGACAGGATGGGGACGAGCAGTACTTC.

This clonotype was seen more than once but under ten times. Just one base apart from a much larger clone, this may be a read error. V and J are TRBV7-8 and TRBJ2-2; TRBD2 might be the D (5 bases). The CDR3 consists of 15 residues. Germline V gives CDR1 SGHVS, CDR2 FQNEAQ. The CDR3 region is CACSYTRVDTGELFF. The CDR3 region has the DNA TGTGCCTGCAGTTACACGAGGGTCGACACCGGGGAGCTGTTTTTT.

The chain uses TRBV24-1 and TRBJ2-7; 11 bases map to TRBD1. The ends lost 4 bases at V and 5 bases at J; junction bases unmatched: 9. Germline CDR1 reads KGHDR; CDR2 reads SFDVKD. The CDR3 runs 16 residues. CDR3 residues: CATSDKLGTGGNEQYF. The CDR3 coding sequence is TGTGCCACCAGTGACAAACTTGGGACAGGGGGTAACGAGCAGTACTTC.

For this clonotype: A read error may explain this, as a much larger clone is one base away. V and J are TRBV20-1 and TRBJ2-7, with TRBD2 matching over 11 bases. This CDR3 contains 15 residues. Germline CDR1 is DFQATT and CDR2 is SNEGSKA (reference sequence). CDR3 DNA sequence: TGCAGTACTAGTCAGGTAGCGGGAGGGTTCAACGAGCAGTACTTC. This sequence encodes CSTSQVAGGFNEQYF.

V gene TRBV7-8 combines with J gene TRBJ1-2, with D possibly TRBD1 on 5 matching bases. Per the germline V gene, CDR1 is SGHVS and CDR2 is FQNEAQ. The V gene lost 1 base and the J gene lost 8 bases, with 8 bases spanning the gap. The length of the CDR3 is 12 residues. The CDR3 coding sequence is TGTGCCAGCAGCTTAGTGGGGGAGGGCTACACCTTC. Translation: CASSLVGEGYTF.

The chain employs TRBV20-1 and TRBJ1-5, with 9 nucleotides matching TRBD1. V was clipped by 4 bases and J by 5 bases; unmatched bases: 12. The CDR3 consists of 16 residues. CDR1 is DFQATT, CDR2 SNEGSKA, per germline (reference sequence). CDR3 sequence: CSANRPGQGYDQPQHF. The DNA for the CDR3 is TGCAGTGCTAATAGACCGGGACAGGGATACGATCAGCCCCAGCATTTT.

This sequence joins TRBV5-6 and TRBJ2-1, with D perhaps TRBD2 (5 bases). The germline CDR1 and CDR2 sequences are SGHDT and YYEEEE. V was cut by 5 bases and J by 3 bases, with 12 bases left in between. CDR3 length: 14 amino acids. The DNA of the CDR3 is TGTGCCAGCAGTATTAGCGACCTCTACAATGAGCAGTTCTTC. This encodes CASSISDLYNEQFF.

This clonotype was detected many times. The J gene is TRBJ2-1, the V gene TRBV5-1; possible D gene TRBD2, 5 bases. The CDR3 totals 14 residues. Looked up from germline, CDR1 is SGHRS and CDR2 is YFSETQ. Deletions cut 4 bases from V and 4 bases from J, with 12 bases between. The CDR3 bases are TGCGCCAGCAGCCAGGCGGGCCTATACAATGAGCAGTTCTTC. Protein: CASSQAGLYNEQFF.

The sample holds many counts of this clonotype. This CDR3 is CASKDPPDEQYF. CDR3 DNA: TGCGCCAGCAAGGATCCCCCGGACGAGCAGTACTTC. This chain joins TRBV5-1 and TRBJ2-7; D call uncertain. The germline V and J ends were trimmed by 6 bases and 5 bases, with 12 bases remaining between them. The CDR3 covers 12 residues. Germline V gene data show CDR1 as SGHRS and CDR2 as YFSETQ.

Only a few counts were recorded for this clonotype. V and J are TRBV5-1 and TRBJ1-4; 8 bases agree with TRBD1. The germline CDR1 and CDR2 sequences are SGHRS and YFSETQ. The CDR3 is 18 residues long. With V trimmed by 3 bases and J by 6 bases, 16 bases remained unmatched. CDR3: CASSSGQGVLAEDEKLFF. In DNA form, the CDR3 reads TGCGCCAGCAGCTCCGGACAGGGTGTCTTAGCGGAGGATGAAAAACTGTTTTTT.

This clonotype was seen repeatedly, ten times or more. DNA of the CDR3: TGTGCCAGCAGACTAGCGGGAATATACAATGAGCAGTTCTTC. Translated, it gives CASRLAGIYNEQFF. This chain connects TRBV12-3 or TRBV12-4 to TRBJ2-1, with 10 bases identical to TRBD2. Losses at the gene ends were 6 bases for V and 4 bases for J; bases not matched to a gene: 3. This CDR3 is 14 amino acids long.

This clonotype was detected only a few times. The rearrangement joins TRBV28 to TRBJ2-3; D uncertain. Trimming removed 7 bases from V and 11 bases from J, with 10 bases in between. Germline V gene lookup returns CDR1 MDHEN and CDR2 SYDVKM. This CDR3 has 10 residues. DNA of the CDR3: TGTGCCAGCATAGGAGCGAAGCAGTATTTT. This codes for CASIGAKQYF.

This clonotype was detected many times. This rearrangement joins TRBV6-7 to TRBJ2-5; 10 bases fit TRBD1. TRBV6-7 is an ORF; its function is uncertain. V gave up 7 bases and J gave up 5 bases; unmatched junction bases: 7. The CDR3 has 14 amino acids. This chain's CDR3 is CASIETGGEETQYF. The CDR3 DNA is TGTGCCAGCATTGAGACAGGGGGCGAGGAGACCCAGTACTTC.

This clonotype was found many times. The rearrangement joins TRBV6-2 or TRBV6-3 to TRBJ2-3; TRBD1 might be the D (6 bases). This CDR3 spans 21 amino acids. Germline CDR1 and CDR2: MNHEY and SVGEGT. Deletions cut 0 bases from V and 0 bases from J, with 25 bases between. As DNA, the CDR3 is TGTGCCAGCAGTTACTCGAGGGACACCCTTACACTTCCATTTAGCACAGATACGCAGTATTTT. Translation: CASSYSRDTLTLPFSTDTQYF.

The DNA of the CDR3 is TGTGCCAGCAGCCAAAACCGGGGTAAAGAGACCCAGTACTTC. It specifies CASSQNRGKETQYF. This chain connects TRBV7-2 to TRBJ2-5; the D gene is possibly TRBD2 (5 bases). V lost 5 bases, J lost 3 bases, and 13 bases lay in between. The germline gives CDR1 SGHTA, CDR2 FQGNSA. CDR3 length equals 14 residues.

The chain combines TRBV20-1 with TRBJ2-3; 7 bases align to TRBD2. Germline V gene data show CDR1 as DFQATT and CDR2 as SNEGSKA (reference sequence). The V segment lost 4 bases and the J segment 6 bases; nucleotides outside the gene matches: 10. The CDR3 is 14 amino acids. Here the CDR3 reads CSAKPFSGPDTQYF. CDR3 nucleotide sequence: TGCAGTGCTAAACCGTTTAGCGGGCCTGATACGCAGTATTTT.

This clonotype is a singleton in its sample. Possible read error: a much larger clone is one base away. Given the absence of the conserved phenylalanine or tryptophan at the CDR3 end, a read error is likely. This chain connects TRBV4-1 to TRBJ2-7, with D possibly being TRBD1 (6 bases). Trimming removed 1 base from V and 4 bases from J, with 14 bases in between. The CDR3 is 15 residues long. The germline V gene has CDR1 MGHRA and CDR2 YSYEKL. CDR3 nucleotide sequence: TGCGCCAGCAGCCAAGGTCAGGGGCTAAGGTACGAGCAGTACTCC. This encodes CASSQGQGLRYEQYS.

The chain combines TRBV6-5 with TRBJ1-5; D perhaps matches TRBD1 (5 bases). The CDR3 has 14 residues. The V gene lost 0 bases and the J gene lost 6 bases, with 9 bases spanning the gap. CDR1 MNHEY and CDR2 SVGAGI come from the germline V gene. In DNA, the CDR3 is TGTGCCAGCAGTTACTCAGGCGGGGGTCAGCCCCAGCATTTT. It yields the protein CASSYSGGGQPQHF.

This clonotype occurred many times. The chain joins TRBV24-1 to TRBJ2-3; 7 bases line up with TRBD2. The CDR3 consists of 16 residues. The V segment lost 4 bases and the J segment 3 bases; nucleotides outside the gene matches: 9. Per the germline V gene, CDR1 is KGHDR and CDR2 is SFDVKD. The CDR3: CATSDVGGLETDTQYF. The CDR3 DNA sequence: TGTGCCACCAGTGACGTGGGAGGGCTTGAGACAGATACGCAGTATTTT.

This clonotype was seen at least ten times. The rearrangement uses TRBV20-1 and TRBJ2-1, with a weak D call TRBD2 (5 bases). The CDR3 is 14 residues long. V was pared by 2 bases and J by 2 bases, with 10 bases between. The germline gives CDR1 DFQATT, CDR2 SNEGSKA (reference sequence). CDR3 sequence (DNA): TGCAGTGCTAGAAGCCTAGCTACCTACAATGAGCAGTTCTTC. It specifies CSARSLATYNEQFF.